The next 23 T cell receptor beta chains were all read from a single sample in a study of T cells in Graves' hyperthyroidism and ophthalmopathy. Amplification of TCR beta CDR3 regions used RNA as the template. An initial round of RT-PCR targeting the TCR CDR3 relied on the HTBI primer set. Using its own MiXCR run on the multiplex PCR reads, TCRdb lists one record per CDR3 protein. The table records 360,000 or so distinct CDR3 sequences, 15% of them present only once. The sample comprised blood. Receptor source: a woman aged 55-70 years with Graves' ophthalmopathy.

This clonotype occurred a few times. J is TRBJ2-2 and V is TRBV12-3 or TRBV12-4; 10 nucleotides line up with TRBD2. This CDR3 is 15 amino acids long. V trimming: 3 bases; J trimming: 4 bases; junction bases outside the gene matches: 2. The CDR3 reads CASSLLAGGTGELFF. The CDR3 DNA sequence: TGTGCCAGCAGTTTGTTAGCGGGAGGCACCGGGGAGCTGTTTTTT.

This chain uses TRBV3-1 with TRBJ2-1; D may match TRBD1 or TRBD2 (5 bases each). Germline V gives CDR1 LGHDT, CDR2 YNNKEL (reference sequence). V was clipped by 1 base and J by 7 bases, with 8 bases between them. This CDR3 has 13 amino acids. The DNA for the CDR3 is TGTGCCAGCAGCCAAGGGGGCGGGAATGAGCAGTTCTTC. This gives the protein CASSQGGGNEQFF.

This clonotype was counted a single time. This may be a read error, as it is one base from a much larger clone. The chain employs TRBV11-2 and TRBJ2-5; D remains ambiguous. The V end was cut by 0 bases, the J end by 9 bases, with 11 bases between. CDR3 length: 13 residues. Germline V gene lookup returns CDR1 SGHAT and CDR2 FQNNGV. In DNA, the CDR3 is TGTGCCAGCAGCTTAGACGGCCTAATGGCCCAGTACTTC. Residues: CASSLDGLMAQYF.

This clonotype occurred many times. The V gene is TRBV12-3 or TRBV12-4, the J gene TRBJ2-1; 10 bases fit TRBD1. The V segment lost 7 bases and the J segment 9 bases; nucleotides outside the gene matches: 15. The CDR3 contains 16 residues. The CDR3 DNA reads as TGTGCCAGCACCGGACCGGGACAGGGGTATATCGGTGAGCAGTTCTTC. Amino acids: CASTGPGQGYIGEQFF.

This clonotype showed up just a few times. V is TRBV29-1 and J is TRBJ1-2; D uncertain. Germline V gene sequence: CDR1 SQVTM, CDR2 ANQGSEA. The CDR3 runs to 12 residues. V lost 8 bases to trimming and J lost 6 bases, with 16 bases between them. DNA of the CDR3: TGCAGCTTTCAATGGGGTTCCCATGGCTACACCTTC. Protein: CSFQWGSHGYTF.

The sample holds many counts of this clonotype. The chain couples TRBV2 to TRBJ2-5, with TRBD1 as a possible D gene (5 bases). The V end lost 6 bases, the J end lost 0 bases, and 14 bases lay between the germline ends. The CDR3 is 15 residues long. In germline, CDR1 is SNHLY, CDR2 FYNNEI. The CDR3 here is CASSRRVTDQETQYF. CDR3 nucleotide sequence: TGTGCCAGCAGCCGGAGAGTGACAGACCAAGAGACCCAGTACTTC.

This clonotype was recorded at least ten times. The chain has TRBV20-1 and TRBJ2-2; 12 bases match TRBD2. This CDR3 has 17 amino acids. The ends lost 4 bases at V and 0 bases at J; junction bases unmatched: 6. CDR1 and CDR2 (germline): DFQATT, SNEGSKA (reference sequence). The CDR3 protein is CSATRLAGVANTGELFF. The CDR3 nucleotides are TGCAGTGCTACCCGACTAGCGGGGGTCGCGAACACCGGGGAGCTGTTTTTT.

V gene TRBV27 combines with J gene TRBJ1-3; D possibly corresponds to TRBD1 (6 bases). In germline, CDR1 is MNHEY, CDR2 SMNVEV (reference sequence). The CDR3 totals 15 residues. Trimming shortened V by 5 bases and J by 6 bases, and 17 bases separated the two germline ends. This CDR3 is CASSPIQGIENTIYF. The CDR3 DNA follows: TGTGCCAGCAGTCCAATACAGGGTATTGAAAACACCATATATTTT.

Notes on this clonotype: Sequence at one end of the junction differs from germline and may be a read error. The chain is built from TRBV2 and TRBJ2-1; 9 bases align to TRBD2. The CDR3 covers 15 residues. Germline CDR1 is SNHLY and CDR2 is FYNNEI. CDR3 amino acids: CANSATSGSYNEQFF. DNA of the CDR3: TGTGCCAACAGTGCGACTAGCGGCTCCTACAATGAGCAGTTCTTC.

The table lists this clonotype with a few counts. The rearrangement joins TRBV28 to TRBJ2-2; D is perhaps TRBD1 (6 bases). The CDR3 contains 15 residues. V was clipped by 4 bases and J by 3 bases, with 12 bases between them. Germline loops: CDR1 MDHEN, CDR2 SYDVKM. DNA of the CDR3: TGTGCCAGCAGTTCCCCGGGACATTACACCGGGGAGCTGTTTTTT. Its protein product is CASSSPGHYTGELFF.

This clonotype has ten or more counts. The gene calls are TRBV7-2 and TRBJ2-4, with 8 bases that match TRBD2. Trimming at V came to 10 bases and at J to 1 base, leaving 18 bases not matched to a gene. Germline assignment: CDR1 SGHTA and CDR2 FQGNSA. The CDR3 runs 18 residues. As DNA, the CDR3 is TGTGCCACCACAGCGGGAGTACGGTCAGGGGTGGCCAAAAACATTCAGTACTTC. Protein: CATTAGVRSGVAKNIQYF.

This clonotype was counted between two and nine times. This chain connects TRBV6-1 to TRBJ2-1; D is unclear. This CDR3 has 12 amino acids. Germline loops: CDR1 MNHNS, CDR2 SASEGT. Trimming stripped 5 bases from V and 10 bases from J, with 12 bases between. CDR3 in DNA: TGTGCCAGCAGTCCATCCTTGCGCGAGCAGTTCTTC. Translating it yields CASSPSLREQFF.

The chain links TRBV7-8 to TRBJ2-7, with D possibly TRBD2 on 5 matching bases. Trimming stripped 5 bases from V and 2 bases from J, with 13 bases between. CDR1 is SGHVS and CDR2 is FQNEAQ in the germline V gene. The CDR3 has 14 residues. Here the CDR3 reads CASSHGIGPYEQYF. DNA of the CDR3: TGTGCCAGCAGCCACGGGATTGGACCCTACGAGCAGTACTTC. Combining the CDR3 with reference TRBV7-8 and TRBJ2-7 gives the whole variable domain GAGVSQSPRYKVAKRGQDVALRCDPISGHVSLFWYQQALGQGPEFLTYFQNEAQLDKSGLPSDRFFAERPEGSVSTLKIQRTQQEDSAVYLCASSHGIGPYEQYFGPGTRLTVT.

This chain connects TRBV24-1 to TRBJ2-5, with D possibly TRBD1 on 6 matching bases. This CDR3 spans 14 amino acids. Germline CDR1 reads KGHDR; CDR2 reads SFDVKD. Trimming left V 3 bases short and J 3 bases short, with 10 bases between. CDR3 nucleotide sequence: TGTGCCACCAGTGATACACAGGGAAAAGAGACCCAGTACTTC. Its translation is CATSDTQGKETQYF.

At least ten counts were recorded for this clonotype. The chain is built from TRBV11-1 and TRBJ1-6; 9 nucleotides agree with TRBD1. Germline CDR1 is SGHAT and CDR2 is FQDESV (reference sequence). The length of the CDR3 is 14 residues. V was clipped by 5 bases and J by 9 bases; unmatched bases: 5. CDR3 bases: TGTGCCAGCAGCCACGGACAGGGGCCTTCACCCCTCCACTTT. This translates into CASSHGQGPSPLHF.

Notes on this clonotype: A much larger clone sits a single nucleotide away, making a read error possible. V usage is TRBV3-1 and J usage is TRBJ2-2, with 8 bases matching TRBD2. This CDR3 spans 15 amino acids. Germline V gene lookup returns CDR1 LGHDT and CDR2 YNNKEL (reference sequence). In DNA, the CDR3 is TGTGCCAGCAGGCAAGATCTAGCGGGCACCGGGGAGCTGTTTTTT. Translating it yields CASRQDLAGTGELFF.

This clonotype was detected a few times. The chain joins TRBV28 to TRBJ2-7, with unresolved D. This CDR3 spans 12 amino acids. V was pared by 3 bases and J by 5 bases, with 8 bases between. CDR1 is MDHEN, CDR2 SYDVKM, per germline. CDR3 sequence reads: CASSFRQDEQYF. The CDR3 DNA reads TGTGCCAGCAGTTTTCGTCAGGACGAGCAGTACTTC.

This clonotype appeared many times. V is TRBV10-3 and J is TRBJ2-7; D possibly corresponds to TRBD2 (5 bases). Between the trimmed V and J ends, which lost 8 bases and 2 bases, there was a span of 13 bases. In germline, CDR1 is ENHRY, CDR2 SYGVKD. CDR3 length: 13 amino acids. CDR3 amino acids: CAIGRTGPYEQYF. DNA of the CDR3: TGTGCCATCGGAAGGACTGGACCCTACGAGCAGTACTTC.

The sample holds a few counts of this clonotype. The V gene is TRBV20-1, the J gene TRBJ2-1, with D tentatively TRBD1 or TRBD2 (6 bases each). V lost 7 bases and J lost 10, with 17 bases in between. Germline CDR1 is DFQATT and CDR2 is SNEGSKA (reference sequence). The CDR3 is 12 amino acids. The CDR3, as DNA: TGCAGTGTCAGAAGGGGGACTGGGGAGCAGTTCTTC. It specifies CSVRRGTGEQFF.

This clonotype was detected ten times or more. This sequence joins TRBV2 and TRBJ2-7, with 10 bases aligning to TRBD2. The CDR3 totals 14 residues. V was clipped by 6 bases and J by 1 base; unmatched bases: 3. Germline CDR1 is SNHLY and CDR2 is FYNNEI. The CDR3 nucleotides read TGTGCCAGCAGACTAGCGGGAAGATCCTACGAGCAGTACTTC. This encodes CASRLAGRSYEQYF. The variable domain in full, completed from reference TRBV2 and TRBJ2-7, reads EPEVTQTPSHQVTQMGQEVILRCVPISNHLYFYWYRQILGQKVEFLVSFYNNEISEKSEIFDDQFSVERPDGSNFTLKIRSTKLEDSAMYFCASRLAGRSYEQYFGPGTRLTVT.

Turning to this clonotype: This may be a read error, as it is one base from a much larger clone. The chain uses TRBV28 and TRBJ2-1, with D unclear. Trimming removed 3 bases at V and 8 bases at J, with 5 bases between. Per germline, CDR1 MDHEN and CDR2 SYDVKM. The CDR3 sequence is 11 residues long. This CDR3 is CASSFFDEQFF. The CDR3 region has the DNA TGTGCCAGCAGTTTTTTCGATGAGCAGTTCTTC.

This clonotype was recorded at least ten times. The chain couples TRBV7-2 to TRBJ1-5, with a possible D match to TRBD1 (5 bases). CDR1 is SGHTA, CDR2 FQGNSA, per germline. This CDR3 spans 13 amino acids. Trimming shortened V by 1 base and J by 7 bases, and 8 bases separated the two germline ends. The CDR3 region has the DNA TGTGCCAGCAGCTTAGGCAGGGTCCAGCCCCAGCATTTT. It specifies CASSLGRVQPQHF.

The chain couples TRBV7-2 to TRBJ2-7, with 10 bases matching TRBD1. The V gene end was trimmed by 4 bases and the J gene end by 2 bases; junction bases not matched to a gene: 8. Germline V CDR1 and CDR2: SGHTA, FQGNSA. There are 16 residues in the CDR3. The CDR3 DNA reads as TGTGCCAGCAGCTCCTCCGGGACAGGGGACACCTACGAGCAGTACTTC. It specifies CASSSSGTGDTYEQYF.